A selection of T cell receptor beta chains follows, all from one sample in a study of blood T cell repertoires in COVID-19. The table came from immunoSEQ multiplex PCR; TCRdb's copy has only in-frame clones and leaves some out. Altogether about 44,000 clones are present, 75% to 90% being singletons, with the ten largest covering around 20%. The sample was peripheral blood. Receptors were obtained from a woman of 80 years or more in a cohort sampled during active or convalescent COVID-19. Each CDR3 is given with its conserved first and last residue. The D gene is left open where the match is weak. The size entry is marked missing in some rows and otherwise reads once, few, many or a size class.

TRBJ1-2,NA,TRBD1,TRBV7-9,TGTGCCAGCAGCAGATCCGGGACAGGGAACTATGGCTACACCTTC,CASSRSGTGNYGYTF
TRBJ1-2,NA,NA,TRBV28,TGTGCCAGCAGTTTCGGGGGCGGGAGCTCCTATGGCTACACCTTC,CASSFGGGSSYGYTF
TRBJ1-4,NA,NA,TRBV19,TGTGCCAGTAGTCCCGATGCAGTCCGAAATGAAAAACTGTTTTTT,CASSPDAVRNEKLFF
TRBJ1-6,few,TRBD1,TRBV9,TGTGCCAGCAGCGTAGAGGGACAGGGTCGATCACCCCTCCACTTT,CASSVEGQGRSPLHF
TRBJ1-2,NA,TRBD1,TRBV10-3,TGTGCCACCCACGGGGGGACAGGGGTAGACTATGGCTACACCTTC,CATHGGTGVDYGYTF
TRBJ2-7,once,TRBD1,TRBV12-3/TRBV12-4,TGTGCCAGCAGTTCGGGACAGGACGAGCAGTACTTC,CASSSGQDEQYF
TRBJ2-1,NA,TRBD2,TRBV6-1,TGTGCCAGCAGTGAGAGCGGGGGACCCTACAATGAGCAGTTCTTC,CASSESGGPYNEQFF
TRBJ1-5,NA,NA,TRBV5-1,TGCGCCAGCAGCTTGGTACCAGGGAACCAGCCCCAGCATTTT,CASSLVPGNQPQHF
TRBJ2-5,NA,NA,TRBV24-1,TGTGCCACCAGTGATTCGGCGACAGGAGGTATCCAAGAGACCCAGTACTTC,CATSDSATGGIQETQYF
TRBJ2-1,NA,NA,TRBV5-4,TGTGCCAGCGGCAGACTCCAGGGCGGTGAGCAGTTCTTC,CASGRLQGGEQFF
TRBJ2-1,once,TRBD2,TRBV7-9,TGTGCCAGCAGCTCCCGGGACCTAGCGGGAGGCTCCTTCAATGAGCAGTTCTTC,CASSSRDLAGGSFNEQFF
TRBJ2-3,once,TRBD2,TRBV29-1,TGCAGCGTCCGCTCGGTGGGACTAGCGGGACCCGCTAGAGATACGCAGTATTTT,CSVRSVGLAGPARDTQYF
TRBJ2-5,NA,TRBD2,TRBV7-3,TGTGCCAGCAGCTTAGGGCTAGCGGGGGACCGGATCTACTTC,CASSLGLAGDRIYF
TRBJ1-3,NA,NA,TRBV28,TGTGCCAGCAGTAGGGACACTAGAGACACCATATATTTT,CASSRDTRDTIYF
TRBJ2-7,NA,TRBD1,TRBV5-6,TGTGCCAGCAGCAATACCGGGACAGGGGGCGTCGAGCAGTACTTC,CASSNTGTGGVEQYF